This TCR beta chain is drawn from a study of blood T cells in healthy people across ages. General study findings and limits: Versus aged donors, long-lived donors had higher diversity and more naive CD4+ cells.

RNA extraction gave at least 5 micrograms of total RNA per sample. Germline CDR1 is MNHEY and CDR2 is SMNVEV (reference sequence). The length of the CDR3 is 15 residues. Losses at the gene ends were 0 bases for V and 4 bases for J; bases not matched to a gene: 6. With a J-beta primer mix and a sample-barcoded 5' primer, a second PCR ran roughly 6 to 11 cycles. The template-switch adaptor, which had 12 random nucleotides, put a tag on each cDNA molecule. TCRdb re-derived calls from the 5' RACE reads in MiXCR, one entry per CDR3 protein. The sample lists some 1.5 million distinct CDR3 sequences, 35% to 45% occurring once. This clonotype was seen only a few times. Its antigen remains unknown.

The rearrangement uses TRBV27 and TRBJ2-7; TRBD2 agrees at 7 bases. The TCR sequence derives from a woman aged 18-29 years in good health. What was sequenced was blood. The CDR3 sequence is CASSLSIKGGYEQYF. CDR3 bases: TGTGCCAGCAGTTTATCGATAAAGGGAGGGTACGAGCAGTACTTC.